One sample yielded the 18 T cell receptor beta chains listed below, sequenced in a study of blood T cell repertoires in COVID-19. Sequencing was performed with immunoSEQ multiplex PCR; in TCRdb, only in-frame clones are kept and a portion is missing. The sample holds roughly 160,000 clones, 80% seen once. Source material: PBMCs or T cells enriched from blood (not recorded which). These receptors all stem from a woman aged 55-69 years who had recovered from COVID-19.

The V gene is TRBV5-6, the J gene TRBJ2-5; 11 bases are a match to TRBD2. V lost 4 bases, J lost 5 bases, and 10 bases stayed unmatched. Germline assignment: CDR1 SGHDT and CDR2 YYEEEE. The CDR3 is 16 amino acids. The CDR3 nucleotides are TGTGCCAGCAGCCCAATAGCGGGGGGGCTTTTGGAGACCCAGTACTTC. Amino acid sequence: CASSPIAGGLLETQYF.

This clone was observed a single time. The chain employs TRBV3-1 (or the pseudogene TRBV3-2) and TRBJ2-2; TRBD2 might be the D (6 bases). CDR1 and CDR2 (germline): LGHDT, YNNKEL (reference sequence). CDR3 length equals 15 residues. Trimming took 6 bases from V and 3 from J, leaving 14 bases between them. The CDR3 DNA reads as TGTGCCAGCAGATGGAGGGGCCAGGACACCGGGGAGCTGTTTTTT. It yields the protein CASRWRGQDTGELFF.

The genes are TRBV7-2 and TRBJ2-3, with 7 nucleotides matching TRBD2. V lost 0 bases and J lost 4; bases outside the gene matches: 10. The V gene's germline CDR1 is SGHTA and CDR2 FQGNSA. This CDR3 has 17 residues. This CDR3 is CASSLARASGSADTQYF. For the CDR3, the DNA is TGTGCCAGCAGCTTAGCGCGAGCTAGCGGTAGTGCAGATACGCAGTATTTT.

The genes are TRBV19 and TRBJ2-3; 7 positions match TRBD2. The CDR3 is 17 amino acids. The trim removed 6 bases at V and 0 bases at J, leaving 12 bases unmatched. CDR1 LNHDA and CDR2 SQIVND come from the germline V gene (reference sequence). In nucleotides, the CDR3 is TGTGCCAGTAGCCCCTTAGGCGGGGGAGTTAGCACAGATACGCAGTATTTT. Protein sequence: CASSPLGGGVSTDTQYF.

The chain joins TRBV30 to TRBJ1-5; D is undetermined. CDR3 length: 14 amino acids. Germline loops: CDR1 GTSNPN, CDR2 SVGIG (reference sequence). The V gene lost 2 bases and the J gene lost 3 bases, with 11 bases spanning the gap. This CDR3 is CAWSPSLSNQPQHF. Written as DNA, the CDR3 is TGTGCCTGGAGTCCTAGTCTTTCCAATCAGCCCCAGCATTTT. Complete variable domain (other parts from reference TRBV30 and TRBJ1-5): SQTIHQWPATLVQPVGSPLSLECTVEGTSNPNLYWYRQAAGRGLQLLFYSVGIGQISSEVPQNLSASRPQDRQFILSSKKLLLSDSGFYLCAWSPSLSNQPQHFGDGTRLSIL.

The gene calls are TRBV20-1 and TRBJ2-3; 7 bases line up with TRBD1. The V and J ends lost 6 bases and 0 bases, in that order; junction bases with no gene match: 6. The CDR3 covers 14 residues. The germline CDR1 and CDR2 sequences are DFQATT and SNEGSKA (reference sequence). The CDR3 loop reads CSASDRASTDTQYF. CDR3 DNA: TGCAGTGCCAGTGACAGGGCTAGCACAGATACGCAGTATTTT.

The chain links TRBV10-2 to TRBJ1-2, with D unclear. Trimming left V 2 bases short and J 8 bases short, with 12 bases between. The CDR3 has 13 residues. The germline V gene has CDR1 WSHSY and CDR2 SAAADI. This chain's CDR3 is CASSEKPGSGYTF. DNA for the CDR3: TGCGCCAGCAGTGAGAAACCGGGATCCGGCTACACCTTC.

This clone was counted a single time. The V call is TRBV3-1 (or the pseudogene TRBV3-2), the J call TRBJ2-7, with D perhaps matching TRBD2 (6 bases). Trimming left V 6 bases short and J 3 bases short, with 18 bases between. CDR1 LGHDT and CDR2 YNNKEL come from the germline V gene (reference sequence). The CDR3 spans 15 residues. DNA for the CDR3: TGTGCCAGCAGTTTTACCGGGACTCCAATCTACGAGCAGTACTTC. It encodes CASSFTGTPIYEQYF.

The rearrangement links TRBV30 to TRBJ2-7; 8 bases are shared with TRBD1. The CDR3 is 14 residues long. V trimming: 3 bases; J trimming: 5 bases; junction bases outside the gene matches: 9. CDR1 is GTSNPN and CDR2 is SVGIG in the germline V gene (reference sequence). The CDR3 region has the DNA TGTGCCTGGAGCGGAGGACAGGGAAGCAACGAGCAGTACTTC. Its translation is CAWSGGQGSNEQYF.

The chain combines TRBV21-1 with TRBJ1-2; no check of the table's D call, TRBD1, against the DNA was made. TRBV21-1 is a documented pseudogene. There are 14 residues in the CDR3. CDR3 sequence: CASSNLPGNYGYTF. In DNA, the CDR3 is TGTGCCAGCAGCAACCTCCCAGGGAACTATGGCTACACCTTC.

V usage is TRBV6-6 and J usage is TRBJ1-6; a possible D gene is TRBD1 (5 bases). Germline assignment: CDR1 MNHNY and CDR2 SVGAGI (reference sequence). The CDR3 runs 14 residues. The V end lost 6 bases, the J end lost 9 bases, and 15 bases lay between the germline ends. CDR3 amino acids: CASSPGGESSPLHF. For the CDR3, the DNA is TGTGCCAGCAGCCCCGGGGGGGAATCTTCACCCCTCCACTTT.

This clone was seen a few times. This chain links TRBV7-9 with TRBJ2-7; 9 bases line up with TRBD1. The CDR3 has 13 residues. The germline V gene encodes CDR1 SEHNR and CDR2 FQNEAQ (reference sequence). The V and J ends lost 1 base and 6 bases, in that order; junction bases with no gene match: 1. The CDR3 nucleotides read TGTGCCAGCAGCTTAGTGGACAGGGGCGAGCAGTACTTC. Its translation: CASSLVDRGEQYF.

This clone was counted a few times. The chain is built from TRBV6-5 and TRBJ1-2; a possible D gene is TRBD1 (5 bases). The V end lost 2 bases, the J end lost 8 bases, and 15 bases lay between the germline ends. The CDR3 spans 14 residues. Germline CDR1 is MNHEY and CDR2 is SVGAGI. CDR3 in DNA: TGTGCCAGCAGTTACGGGAGGGGATCAGGGGGCTACACCTTC. Translation: CASSYGRGSGGYTF.

This clone counts as medium-sized. This sequence joins TRBV13 and TRBJ2-5; 9 bases are a match to TRBD2. The germline CDR1 and CDR2 sequences are PRHDT and FYEKMQ (reference sequence). The CDR3 consists of 18 residues. V was pared by 2 bases and J by 7 bases, with 17 bases of the junction left unmatched. CDR3 region: CASSLRGSGGLPGRTQYF. The CDR3 coding sequence is TGTGCCAGCAGCTTACGAGGTAGCGGGGGTCTCCCTGGGCGGACCCAGTACTTC.

The J gene is TRBJ2-7, the V gene TRBV5-1; D uncertain. The germline CDR1 and CDR2 sequences are SGHRS and YFSETQ. Trimming removed 2 bases from V and 6 bases from J, with 18 bases in between. The CDR3 contains 15 residues. CDR3 coding DNA: TGCGCCAGCAGCTTAGCTAACTCTCTCCTAGGCGAGCAGTACTTC. Protein product: CASSLANSLLGEQYF.

The V call is TRBV7-2, the J call TRBJ1-1, with TRBD1 matching over 7 bases. This CDR3 spans 16 amino acids. Germline CDR1 reads SGHTA; CDR2 reads FQGNSA. The V gene end was trimmed by 5 bases and the J gene end by 1 base; junction bases not matched to a gene: 10. In DNA form, the CDR3 reads TGTGCCAGCAGCCTGGGACAGATAATAGCGAACACTGAAGCTTTCTTT. Residues: CASSLGQIIANTEAFF. Using reference TRBV7-2 and TRBJ1-1 for the parts outside the CDR3, the full variable domain is GAGVSQSPSNKVTEKGKDVELRCDPISGHTALYWYRQSLGQGLEFLIYFQGNSAPDKSGLPSDRFSAERTGGSVSTLTIQRTQQEDSAVYLCASSLGQIIANTEAFFGQGTRLTVV.

Here the CDR3 DNA reads TGTGCCAGCAGTTACGGGACTAGCGGGGGTAACACCGGGGAGCTGTTTTTT. It is translated as CASSYGTSGGNTGELFF. The chain joins TRBV5-4 to TRBJ2-2; the match to TRBD2 covers 14 bases. The V and J ends lost 5 bases and 2 bases, in that order; junction bases with no gene match: 5. Germline V gene data show CDR1 as SGHNT and CDR2 as YYREEE (reference sequence). The CDR3 covers 17 residues.

The rearrangement links TRBV18 to TRBJ2-1; D might be TRBD1 (6 bases). V lost 3 bases to trimming and J lost 0 bases, with 12 bases between them. There are 16 residues in the CDR3. Per the germline V gene, CDR1 is KGHSH and CDR2 is LQKENI. The CDR3 loop is CASSPQTGISYNEQFF. CDR3 in DNA: TGTGCCAGCTCACCTCAGACAGGCATCTCCTACAATGAGCAGTTCTTC.